The T cell receptor beta chain described here comes from a study of OX40 agonist ivuxolimab in advanced cancers. Looking at the study overall: Patients in the trial were receiving intravenous ivuxolimab every 2 weeks, at doses of 0.01 to 10 mg/kg. Partial responses were observed in three patients, of whom one had hepatocellular carcinoma and two had cutaneous melanoma. The dose-escalation cohort had hepatocellular carcinoma, melanoma, renal cell or head and neck cancer. Overall study findings and caveats: At doses 0.1 to 3.0 mg/kg, CD4+ and CD8+ clones expanded.

Remarks on this clone: What it binds is unknown.

Repertoires were generated with immunoSEQ multiplex PCR, while TCRdb's copy carries only in-frame clones and drops some. The sample yields 95,000 to 150,000 clones, 80% to 90% seen once. This CDR3 is 16 amino acids long. Germline CDR1 reads MDHEN; CDR2 reads SYDVKM. The V gene lost 4 bases and the J gene lost 0 bases, with 13 bases spanning the gap. The sequence came from an adult with an advanced solid tumor such as melanoma, head and neck, liver or kidney cancer. This chain joins TRBV28 and TRBJ1-3; D perhaps matches TRBD1 (6 bases). Source: CD4+ or CD8+ T cells sorted from blood, taken in a trial of the OX40 agonist ivuxolimab. CDR3 in DNA: TGTGCCAGCAGTTCCCAAACAGGGAGCTCTGGAAACACCATATATTTT. This codes for CASSSQTGSSGNTIYF.